Listed below are T cell receptor beta chains from one sample, sequenced in a study of blood T cell repertoires in COVID-19. Only in-frame clones appear in the TCRdb table, and some are missing; sequencing was by immunoSEQ multiplex PCR. The sample includes about 150,000 clones, approximately 91% of them seen just once. Sequenced material: peripheral blood. These receptors originate from a man aged 45-60 years with acute or convalescent COVID-19. CDR3s include the opening cysteine and the closing phenylalanine or tryptophan. Fields, in order: D gene, clone size, J gene, V gene, CDR3 DNA, CDR3 protein. A D gene is named only where the DNA matches it firmly. Clone size is given for some rows only: seen once, a few or many times, or a class if the clone is expanded.

>.|.|TRBJ2-1|TRBV9
TGTGCCAGCAGCGTAGATGGCGCGGGCTACAATGAGCAGTTCTTC
CASSVDGAGYNEQFF
>TRBD1|.|TRBJ1-5|TRBV5-8
TGTGCCAGCAGCTTGGCCCCCCGGACAGGGACTATAGGGAGGAAGCCCCAGCATTTT
CASSLAPRTGTIGRKPQHF
>.|.|TRBJ2-3|TRBV27
TGTGCCAGCAGTTCAGGGGGTGGGACTCTCCGCAATACGCAGTATTTT
CASSSGGGTLRNTQYF
>.|.|TRBJ1-1|TRBV19
TGTGCCAGTACCACACCAAACACTGAAGCTTTCTTT
CASTTPNTEAFF
>.|.|TRBJ2-2|TRBV7-9
TGTGCCAGCAGCTTAGAACTTAACACCGGGGAGCTGTTTTTT
CASSLELNTGELFF
>.|.|TRBJ1-2|TRBV12-3/TRBV12-4
TGTGCCAGCAGTGACCGGACAGCGTCAGGCTACACCTTC
CASSDRTASGYTF
>TRBD1|.|TRBJ1-1|TRBV29-1
TGCAGCGTTGAAGTATCCGGACAGGGCGACACTGAAGCTTTCTTT
CSVEVSGQGDTEAFF
>.|.|TRBJ1-2|TRBV6-5
TGTGCCAGCAGTTACCCCCGGGGGAGGGGGGGCTATGGCTACACCTTC
CASSYPRGRGGYGYTF
>.|once|TRBJ1-1|TRBV19
TGTGCCAGTACCCGACAGGCGAATCTGGTTACTGAAGCTTTCTTT
CASTRQANLVTEAFF
>TRBD2|.|TRBJ2-5|TRBV19
TGTGCCAGTAGTATCCTAGCGGGCCCCCAAGAGACCCAGTACTTC
CASSILAGPQETQYF
>.|.|TRBJ1-1|TRBV5-4
TGTGCCAGCAGCTGGCTGGCAGAGGTTAAAGGCGCTGAAGCTTTCTTT
CASSWLAEVKGAEAFF
>.|once|TRBJ1-2|TRBV28
TGTGCCAGCAGCCCCCCTAGATCACCGCCTCGGTACTATGGCTACACCTTC
CASSPPRSPPRYYGYTF
>.|once|TRBJ1-1|TRBV5-1
TGCGCCAGCAGCTTGGCCTTGGGGGCGCAAACTGAAGCTTTCTTT
CASSLALGAQTEAFF
>TRBD1|.|TRBJ1-1|TRBV15
TGTGCCACCAGCACCAGACAGGGGGGGACTGAAGCTTTCTTT
CATSTRQGGTEAFF
>TRBD1|.|TRBJ1-5|TRBV6-5
TGTGCCAGCTCCAGGACAGGGGTCAATCAGCCCCAGCATTTT
CASSRTGVNQPQHF
>TRBD1|.|TRBJ2-5|TRBV7-9
TGTGCCAGCAGCCGGGACAGGGGTTCGGAGACCCAGTACTTC
CASSRDRGSETQYF
>TRBD2|.|TRBJ2-5|TRBV5-4
TGTGCCAGCAGCTTGGGGGCTAGCGGGACGGAGACCCAGTACTTC
CASSLGASGTETQYF
>.|.|TRBJ1-3|TRBV12-3/TRBV12-4
TGTGCCAGCAGTTTGAGGGAGGGAAACACCATATATTTT
CASSLREGNTIYF
>.|.|TRBJ1-4|TRBV6-5
TGTGCCAGCAGCAGGACAGAAACTAATGAAAAACTGTTTTTT
CASSRTETNEKLFF
>.|.|TRBJ2-7|TRBV7-8
TGTGCCAGCAGCTTAGTAGCGCTCTCCTACGAGCAGTACTTC
CASSLVALSYEQYF
>.|.|TRBJ2-5|TRBV7-2
TGTGCCAGCAGCTCGTTGGGAAGCGGGACCCAGTACTTC
CASSSLGSGTQYF
>TRBD2|.|TRBJ2-1|TRBV10-1
TGCGCCAGCAGTGAGAGCCGGCACCCGGGACTAGGAGTTAGGGATGAGCAGTTCTTC
CASSESRHPGLGVRDEQFF
>.|.|TRBJ2-2|TRBV6-5
TGTGCCAGCAGTTTCGAGTGGGGGAGGCTGGGGGAGCTGTTTTTT
CASSFEWGRLGELFF
>.|.|TRBJ2-1|TRBV27
TGTGCCAGCAGTTTACGAGGGGGAAATGAGCAGTTCTTC
CASSLRGGNEQFF
>.|.|TRBJ1-5|TRBV2
TGTGCCAGCAGGGTCGACATTAGCAATCAGCCCCAGCATTTT
CASRVDISNQPQHF
>TRBD2|.|TRBJ2-7|TRBV7-6
TGTGCCAGCAGCTTAACTAGCGGGAGGGTCTACGAGCAGTACTTC
CASSLTSGRVYEQYF
>TRBD2|.|TRBJ2-5|TRBV29-1
TGCAGCGTTGTTAAGGGAGGGGAGACCCAGTACTTC
CSVVKGGETQYF
>TRBD1|.|TRBJ1-1|TRBV15
TGTGCCACCAGCAGAGGACAGGGGCAATTGTACACTGAAGCTTTCTTT
CATSRGQGQLYTEAFF
>TRBD1|few|TRBJ1-6|TRBV9
TGTGCCAGCAGCGTAGGCCCCCCGGGACAGGGCAGTAATTCACCCCTCCACTTT
CASSVGPPGQGSNSPLHF
>TRBD2|.|TRBJ2-5|TRBV6-6
TGTGCCAGCAGTCAGAGACTAGCGGGGGCAAGCTACCAAGAGACCCAGTACTTC
CASSQRLAGASYQETQYF
>.|.|TRBJ1-5|TRBV21-1
TGTGCCAGCAGCAAAACAGGGATTAGCAATCAGCCCCAGCATTTT
CASSKTGISNQPQHF
>.|.|TRBJ1-2|TRBV9
TGTGCCAGCAGCCCCGAGGGTTTATATGGCTACACCTTC
CASSPEGLYGYTF
>.|.|TRBJ1-1|TRBV7-2
TGTGCCAGCAGCTTAGGACTCACGAACACTGAAGCTTTCTTT
CASSLGLTNTEAFF
>TRBD1|once|TRBJ1-5|TRBV2
TGTGCCAGCATCGGGACAGGTAGCAATCAGCCCCAGCATTTT
CASIGTGSNQPQHF
>.|.|TRBJ2-3|TRBV11-2
TGTGCCAGCAGCTCGGCGGGATCGGCAGATACGCAGTATTTT
CASSSAGSADTQYF
>TRBD2|once|TRBJ2-5|TRBV5-1
TGCGCCAGCAGCTTGGCGACGGGGGGGAATCAAGAGACCCAGTACTTC
CASSLATGGNQETQYF
>TRBD2|once|TRBJ2-5|TRBV30
TGTGCCTGGAGGGGGACTAGGTGGGAGACCCAGTACTTC
CAWRGTRWETQYF
>.|.|TRBJ1-4|TRBV11-1
TGTGCCAGCAGCTTTACCTTGGGGGGACGCGGTGAAAAACTGTTTTTT
CASSFTLGGRGEKLFF
>TRBD1|.|TRBJ2-2|TRBV18
TGTGCCAGCTCACCACCGAAGGGACAGACGAACACCGGGGAGCTGTTTTTT
CASSPPKGQTNTGELFF
>.|.|TRBJ1-5|TRBV7-2
TGTGCCAGCAGCTTTCTTGCAGGGAACAATCAGCCCCAGCATTTT
CASSFLAGNNQPQHF
>.|.|TRBJ1-1|TRBV7-8
TGTGCCAGCAGCAGTACGGGGGGTCCAGCCAGCATGAACACTGAAGCTTTCTTT
CASSSTGGPASMNTEAFF
>.|.|TRBJ1-4|TRBV28
TGTGCCAGCACCCTTAATGAAAAACTGTTTTTT
CASTLNEKLFF
>.|.|TRBJ1-1|TRBV28
TGTGCCAGCCACGACGGCCGTGAGCCTATATCTAGGAACACTGAAGCTTTCTTT
CASHDGREPISRNTEAFF
>TRBD1|.|TRBJ1-2|TRBV27
TGTGCCAGCAGTCTGGACAGGCGGTATGGCTACACCTTC
CASSLDRRYGYTF
>.|.|TRBJ1-1|TRBV4-2
TGTGCCAGCAGCCAAGATTCCGCCACGGGAGCTTTCTTT
CASSQDSATGAFF
>.|.|TRBJ1-5|TRBV27
TGTGCCAGCAGTCCCGACATCCGCAATCAGCCCCAGCATTTT
CASSPDIRNQPQHF
>.|.|TRBJ2-7|TRBV28
TGTGCCAGCAGTTCTCCCGGGGAAACCTACGAGCAGTACTTC
CASSSPGETYEQYF
>TRBD1|.|TRBJ1-2|TRBV7-8
TGTGCCAGCAGCTCCCGGACAGGGCTGGGGTATGGCTACACCTTC
CASSSRTGLGYGYTF
>.|.|TRBJ1-5|TRBV10-2
TGCGCCAGCAGGGAAGGGGGTAGCAATCAGCCCCAGCATTTT
CASREGGSNQPQHF
>.|.|TRBJ1-1|TRBV30
TGTGCCTGGAGCAGGGTGGCCACTGAAGCTTTCTTT
CAWSRVATEAFF
>TRBD1|.|TRBJ1-4|TRBV28
TGTGCCAGCAGTTTAGGGGGGACAGGGGATGAAAAACTGTTTTTT
CASSLGGTGDEKLFF
>TRBD2|.|TRBJ2-5|TRBV29-1
TGCAGCGTTTTAGGGGGGACTAGCGGGGAGACCCAGTACTTC
CSVLGGTSGETQYF
>.|.|TRBJ1-1|TRBV6-5
TGTGCCAGCATCCGGGGGGACACTGAAGCTTTCTTT
CASIRGDTEAFF
>.|.|TRBJ2-3|TRBV9
TGTGCCAGCAGCGTAGAGGGAACGGGGGTCTACACAGATACGCAGTATTTT
CASSVEGTGVYTDTQYF
>TRBD2|.|TRBJ2-7|TRBV7-2
TGTGCCAGCAGCCAGGGACTAGCCTCCTACGAGCAGTACTTC
CASSQGLASYEQYF